The clone carrying this TCR beta chain was recorded a few times. What it binds is unknown. The record originates from a study of T cells in Graves' hyperthyroidism and ophthalmopathy. Study-wide points: Ophthalmopathy was model-predicted a median around 6.1 months pre-onset.

Investigators excluded patients with uncontrolled infection, other autoimmune disease, pregnancy or lactation. The blood was taken when hyperthyroidism was first diagnosed, before any ophthalmopathy symptoms showed up. 9.5 to 10 ml fresh peripheral blood yielded the PBMCs. Researchers amplified the TCR beta CDR3 regions from RNA transcripts. The HTBI primer set served for first-round RT-PCR of the TCR CDR3. A single record per CDR3 protein comes from TCRdb applying MiXCR to the multiplex PCR reads. The repertoire holds fewer than 300,000 distinct CDR3 sequences, with roughly 15% as singletons. The CDR3 sequence is 15 residues long. From germline, CDR1 is SGHNT and CDR2 YYREEE (reference sequence). Germline trimming cut 3 bases from V and 4 bases from J; bases unmatched to any gene: 8.

This receptor was identified in a woman aged 50 to 60 with Graves' hyperthyroidism that later progressed to Graves' ophthalmopathy. The sequenced sample was blood. The V and J genes are TRBV5-4 and TRBJ1-1; 8 positions agree with TRBD1. The CDR3 DNA reads as TGTGCCAGCAGCTCACCTGACAGGGGAAGCACTGAAGCTTTCTTT. This codes for CASSSPDRGSTEAFF.